The present TCR beta chain was sequenced within a study of T-cell reconstitution after alpha-beta-depleted transplantation in children (dated by TCRdb to 2015 to 2016). Regarding the complete study: Using TCR repertoire profiling, the study followed T-cell immune reconstitution in a quantitative way in children after TCRalphabeta/CD19-depleted allogeneic hematopoietic cell transplantation.

Deletion took 2 bases off V and 0 bases off J, with a span of 11 bases between the germline ends. Spanning cysteine to phenylalanine, the CDR3 consists of 15 amino acids. The CDR3 DNA has 45 bases and is translated from base 1. CDR1 and CDR2 (SGHRS, YFSETQ) derive from the germline V gene. Receptors were amplified or captured by PCR. Instrument on record: Illumina HiSeq 2500. Molecular barcoding was employed in the preparation of TCR libraries, with unique molecular identifiers being used to normalize TCRbeta repertoire quantification. The public reads were run again by TCRdb, first through fastp at Q25 and then through MiXCR, and only productive beta chains were kept. Merged by CDR3 protein, the rows form single entries marked with the most common genes and DNA. Within this sample are about 540,000 distinct CDR3 sequences, with about 16% of them counted one time only. The ten largest clonotypes hold 2.5% to 4% of the sample.

This clonotype was observed a few times. No cognate antigen has been identified for it. No qualities accompany the bases; no much larger clone lies one base away. Sequences were derived from PBMCs from the stem cell graft donor, sampled from the stem cell graft. The chain couples TRBV5-1 to TRBJ1-1; the D gene cannot be named for sure. The sequence was obtained from a human donor who donated a stem cell graft to a child with acute lymphoblastic leukemia. In nucleotides, the sequence is TGCGCCAGCAGCTTCCAGAGCCCCATGAACACTGAAGCTTTCTTT. Its amino acids are CASSFQSPMNTEAFF.